Listed below are T cell receptor beta chains from one sample, sequenced in a study of T-cell memory formation after mild COVID-19. MiXCR, applied by TCRdb to the 5' RACE reads, yields one record per CDR3 protein. The sample holds approximately 350,000 distinct CDR3 sequences; around 13% are singletons and the top ten take about a fifth. Specimen: PBMCs or a T cell subset sorted from them (not recorded which). The receptor set was obtained from a man aged 18 to 29 who had mild COVID-19 (a few samples of this study predate the infection). Cell type and time point are not known. The CDR3 runs from the conserved cysteine through the conserved F or W. D genes are given only for firm matches. Size values are once, few and many counts, or a class for expanded clones, and some rows have none.

TRBJ2-3 | . | . | TRBV6-2/TRBV6-3 | CASSKGPPDTQYF | TGTGCCAGCAGTAAGGGCCCGCCGGATACGCAGTATTTT
TRBJ1-5 | . | few | TRBV19 | CASSTYPGSSNQPQHF | TGTGCCAGTAGTACATACCCGGGGTCTAGCAATCAGCCCCAGCATTTT
TRBJ2-1 | . | many | TRBV12-5 | CASGLGGFYNEQFF | TGTGCTAGTGGCCTAGGGGGGTTCTACAATGAGCAGTTCTTC
TRBJ2-3 | TRBD2 | . | TRBV7-2 | CASLRRGGSTDTQYF | TGTGCCAGCCTCCGGCGGGGGGGGAGCACAGATACGCAGTATTTT
TRBJ2-4 | . | . | TRBV30 | CAWSVGQVQYF | TGTGCCTGGAGTGTCGGACAAGTTCAGTACTTC
TRBJ2-1 | . | few | TRBV5-1 | CASSLLLNLGSYNEQFF | TGCGCCAGCAGCCTACTTCTCAACCTGGGGTCCTACAATGAGCAGTTCTTC
TRBJ1-1 | . | . | TRBV6-5 | CASSYAISGTEAFF | TGTGCCAGCAGTTACGCGATTTCGGGCACTGAAGCTTTCTTT
TRBJ1-1 | . | many | TRBV5-1 | CASSLTTASNTEAFF | TGCGCCAGCAGCTTGACTACAGCCTCGAACACTGAAGCTTTCTTT
TRBJ2-4 | . | . | TRBV4-1 | CASSQVGGYDENIQYF | TGCGCCAGCAGCCAAGTGGGGGGTTATGATGAAAACATTCAGTACTTC
TRBJ1-2 | TRBD1 | few | TRBV4-1 | CASSQAIGGRGYTF | TGCGCCAGCAGCCAAGCCATAGGGGGCCGTGGCTACACCTTC
TRBJ2-1 | . | . | TRBV20-1 | CSAEGSPNLGNEQFF | TGCAGTGCTGAGGGATCCCCAAACCTAGGCAATGAGCAGTTCTTC